Listed below are T cell receptor beta chains from one sample, sequenced in a study of blood T cell repertoires in COVID-19. Clones were read by immunoSEQ multiplex PCR, and TCRdb kept only the in-frame ones, dropping some. The sample records 110,000 to 150,000 clones, around 85% being singletons. Input material: PBMCs or T cells enriched from blood (not recorded which). The receptors originated from a man in his fifties who had recovered from COVID-19. The CDR3 runs from the conserved cysteine through the conserved F or W. The D gene is left open where the match is weak.

V gene	D gene	J gene	CDR3 protein
TRBV7-2	-	TRBJ1-6	CASSLVGQGNSPLHF
TRBV29-1	TRBD1	TRBJ1-2	CSVEGQGGPSNYGYTF
TRBV30	-	TRBJ1-1	CAWSVLLNTEAFF
TRBV6-2/TRBV6-3	-	TRBJ2-3	CASSYLLGDTQYF
TRBV19	-	TRBJ1-1	CASSPSGPSNTEAFF
TRBV6-1	-	TRBJ1-4	CASSEIRGKANEKLFF
TRBV19	-	TRBJ1-2	CASSFGTLDYGYTF
TRBV5-8	TRBD2	TRBJ2-5	CASSGRGVAQETQYF
TRBV4-1	TRBD1	TRBJ1-2	CASSQEMVQGYGYTF
TRBV5-4	TRBD2	TRBJ2-3	CASSSGTSGGAADTQYF
TRBV28	TRBD1	TRBJ1-2	CASGDRVSYGYTF
TRBV5-5	-	TRBJ2-3	CASSTRGAGNTDTQYF
TRBV5-1	TRBD2	TRBJ2-3	CASSLGLAGGRNPDTQYF
TRBV18	TRBD2	TRBJ2-5	CASSPTKRSGGAQTQYF
TRBV27	TRBD2	TRBJ2-2	CASSRNSGGYTGELFF
TRBV18	-	TRBJ2-1	CASSPGSRIHNEQFF
TRBV7-2	-	TRBJ1-5	CASSLGFELPQHF
TRBV19	-	TRBJ1-1	CASSRGEGTEAFF
TRBV14	-	TRBJ1-2	CASSQLTGANYGYTF
TRBV19	TRBD2	TRBJ2-1	CASSIVSGGGNEQFF
TRBV18	-	TRBJ1-1	CASSPPGPKNTEAFF
TRBV5-1	-	TRBJ1-2	CASRPGEDYGYTF
TRBV5-8	TRBD1	TRBJ1-2	CASSLMGQAGYTF